Each of the 28 T cell receptor beta chains below was sequenced from the same sample in a study of OX40 agonist ivuxolimab in advanced cancers. Using immunoSEQ multiplex PCR, the repertoire was profiled, and TCRdb retains in-frame clones only, with some absent. Here the sample spans tens of thousands of clones, roughly 80% being singletons. Sample: CD4+ or CD8+ T cells sorted from blood, taken in a trial of the OX40 agonist ivuxolimab. Every receptor here comes from an adult with an advanced solid tumor such as melanoma, head and neck, liver or kidney cancer.

V usage is TRBV7-8 and J usage is TRBJ2-7; D is unclear. The CDR3 covers 16 residues. The V and J ends lost 4 bases and 0 bases respectively, with 16 bases between them. The V gene's germline CDR1 is SGHVS and CDR2 FQNEAQ. CDR3 residues: CASSSKLAVISYEQYF. CDR3 sequence (DNA): TGTGCCAGCAGCTCAAAGTTGGCAGTCATCTCCTACGAGCAGTACTTC.

The chain recombines TRBV19 with TRBJ2-1; tentatively, D is TRBD1 (5 bases). Trimming stripped 1 base from V and 5 bases from J, with 12 bases between. In germline, CDR1 is LNHDA, CDR2 SQIVND (reference sequence). CDR3 length: 15 amino acids. CDR3 nucleotides: TGTGCCAGTAGTATAGGACAGACACCTAACAATGAGCAGTTCTTC. Translated, it gives CASSIGQTPNNEQFF.

The V call is TRBV19, the J call TRBJ1-1, with D unresolved. CDR3 length equals 15 residues. The ends were cut back, 6 bases at V and 4 bases at J, with 18 bases in the middle. Germline CDR1 LNHDA, CDR2 SQIVND (reference sequence). CDR3 region: CASSETIGFFTEAFF. The CDR3 DNA sequence: TGTGCCAGTAGCGAGACGATAGGGTTTTTCACTGAAGCTTTCTTT.

The V and J genes are TRBV7-9 and TRBJ1-2, with TRBD1 matching 8 bases. There are 15 residues in the CDR3. Unmatched junction bases numbered 5, after V lost 1 base and J lost 4 bases. Germline CDR1 is SEHNR and CDR2 is FQNEAQ (reference sequence). The CDR3 loop is CASSLGPGTGYGYTF. The CDR3 nucleotides read TGTGCCAGCAGCTTAGGGCCCGGGACAGGCTATGGCTACACCTTC.

V is TRBV5-1 and J is TRBJ1-4; unclear D gene. The germline V and J ends were trimmed by 2 bases and 8 bases, with 4 bases remaining between them. Germline V gene lookup returns CDR1 SGHRS and CDR2 YFSETQ. The length of the CDR3 is 11 residues. The CDR3, as DNA: TGCGCCAGCAGCTTTGGGGAAAAACTGTTTTTT. This sequence encodes CASSFGEKLFF.

The rearrangement links TRBV9 to TRBJ2-1; D may be TRBD2 (7 bases). CDR3 length: 18 residues. In germline, CDR1 is SGDLS, CDR2 YYNGEE. The ends were cut back, 2 bases at V and 8 bases at J, with 26 bases in the middle. DNA of the CDR3: TGTGCCAGCAGCGTCTCCGTCCGCGGGAAAGGGGGGGCGGATGAGCAGTTCTTC. Protein product: CASSVSVRGKGGADEQFF.

The CDR3 DNA is TGTGCCTCCCACCCGGGCCCCCTCTACGAGCAGTACTTC. Protein product: CASHPGPLYEQYF. The chain has TRBV6-5 and TRBJ2-7; D gene uncertain. CDR3 length: 13 residues. CDR1 and CDR2 (germline): MNHEY, SVGAGI. Trimming took 11 bases from V and 3 from J, leaving 17 bases between them.

This rearrangement joins TRBV19 to TRBJ2-2; weak D call: TRBD2 (6 bases). V lost 5 bases and J 2 bases, leaving 12 bases between the germline ends. From germline, CDR1 is LNHDA and CDR2 SQIVND (reference sequence). The CDR3 length is 15 residues. CDR3 region: CASSARTTNTGELFF. CDR3 in DNA: TGTGCCAGTAGTGCGCGGACTACCAACACCGGGGAGCTGTTTTTT.

This chain joins TRBV28 and TRBJ2-2; a possible D gene is TRBD2 (6 bases). CDR3 size: 15 residues. V was pared by 7 bases and J by 3 bases, with 15 bases between. Per germline, CDR1 MDHEN and CDR2 SYDVKM. The CDR3 sequence is CASNIGGVDTGELFF. As DNA, the CDR3 is TGTGCCAGCAACATCGGGGGAGTCGACACCGGGGAGCTGTTTTTT.

The genes are TRBV5-6 and TRBJ2-3; D remains ambiguous. The V end lost 3 bases, the J end lost 5 bases, and 28 bases lay between the germline ends. The CDR3 length is 19 residues. Germline V CDR1 and CDR2: SGHDT, YYEEEE. CDR3 DNA: TGTGCCAGCAGCTCCCATCGGCCGACAAGCTGGTTAGCAGGAGATACGCAGTATTTT. Protein: CASSSHRPTSWLAGDTQYF.

The V and J genes are TRBV4-1 and TRBJ2-3; D is perhaps TRBD1 (6 bases). Germline CDR1 and CDR2: MGHRA and YSYEKL. V lost 3 bases and J lost 15, with 25 bases in between. The CDR3 sequence is 15 residues long. For the CDR3, the DNA is TGCGCCAGCAGCCAGGTAATCGGTTCCGGAGGACAGCCTTATTTT. It translates to CASSQVIGSGGQPYF.

The chain has TRBV7-6 and TRBJ2-2; D tentatively reads TRBD1 or TRBD2 (6 bases each). V lost 7 bases to trimming and J lost 3 bases, with 12 bases between them. The CDR3 length is 14 residues. Germline CDR1 and CDR2: SGHVS and FNYEAQ. CDR3 coding DNA: TGTGCCAGCACCGGGGGCCCGGACACCGGGGAGCTGTTTTTT. Its translation: CASTGGPDTGELFF.

This clone was picked up one time. The J gene is TRBJ1-1, the V gene TRBV7-9; perhaps TRBD1 as D (5 bases). V was clipped by 5 bases and J by 5 bases, with 18 bases between them. CDR1 and CDR2 from the germline V gene are SEHNR and FQNEAQ (reference sequence). This CDR3 is built from 15 residues. CDR3 residues: CASSVVGTLGTEAFF. The CDR3 DNA follows: TGTGCCAGCAGCGTAGTTGGGACGTTGGGAACTGAAGCTTTCTTT.

The chain links TRBV7-3 to TRBJ2-3; D is unresolved. From germline, CDR1 is SGHTA and CDR2 FQGTGA. This CDR3 is built from 13 residues. The V end was cut by 2 bases, the J end by 0 bases, with 3 bases between. The CDR3: CASSLPSTDTQYF. Written as DNA, the CDR3 is TGTGCCAGCAGCTTACCCAGCACAGATACGCAGTATTTT.

This rearrangement joins TRBV2 to TRBJ2-3; maybe TRBD2 (5 bases). Germline V gene sequence: CDR1 SNHLY, CDR2 FYNNEI. The V end lost 0 bases, the J end lost 7 bases, and 11 bases lay between the germline ends. The CDR3 has 14 amino acids. In DNA form, the CDR3 reads TGTGCCAGCAGTGAAGCGCTCGGGATTAATACGCAGTATTTT. It codes for CASSEALGINTQYF.

CDR3 bases: TGTGCCAGCAGCTCATCAGGGGGTTACGAGCAGTACTTC. This encodes CASSSSGGYEQYF. The chain is built from TRBV7-9 and TRBJ2-7, with 7 bases identical to TRBD1. Germline V gene lookup returns CDR1 SEHNR and CDR2 FQNEAQ (reference sequence). V trimming: 4 bases; J trimming: 4 bases; junction bases outside the gene matches: 4. The CDR3 loop spans 13 amino acids.

The V and J genes are TRBV5-6 and TRBJ1-3; TRBD1 matches at 8 bases. This CDR3 contains 15 residues. J gave up 4 bases and V 2 bases, and 5 bases lay outside the gene matches. The germline V gene has CDR1 SGHDT and CDR2 YYEEEE. CDR3 loop: CASSFGQGPGNTIYF. In DNA form, the CDR3 reads TGTGCCAGCAGCTTTGGACAGGGCCCGGGAAACACCATATATTTT. The full variable domain, rest sourced from reference TRBV5-6 and TRBJ1-3, is DAGVTQSPTHLIKTRGQQVTLRCSPKSGHDTVSWYQQALGQGPQFIFQYYEEEERQRGNFPDRFSGHQFPNYSSELNVNALLLGDSALYLCASSFGQGPGNTIYFGEGSWLTVV.

A single count supports this clone. The chain combines TRBV14 with TRBJ2-7, with TRBD2 as a possible D gene (5 bases). Germline CDR1 reads SGHDN; CDR2 reads FVKESK. This CDR3 comprises 12 residues. V was trimmed by 3 bases and J by 4 bases, leaving 7 bases between them. CDR3 bases: TGTGCCAGCAGCCATGACTATTACGAGCAGTACTTC. Protein product: CASSHDYYEQYF.

The chain uses TRBV5-1 and TRBJ2-1, with 10 bases lining up with TRBD2. V lost 5 bases, J lost 3 bases, and 8 bases stayed unmatched. From germline, CDR1 is SGHRS and CDR2 YFSETQ. This CDR3 has 16 residues. CDR3 protein: CASSPGTSGVYNEQFF. In nucleotides, the CDR3 is TGCGCCAGCAGTCCCGGAACTAGCGGGGTCTACAATGAGCAGTTCTTC.

The rearrangement joins TRBV28 to TRBJ1-1, with a weak D call TRBD1 (6 bases). The V gene lost 3 bases and the J gene lost 5 bases, with 13 bases spanning the gap. Germline-derived CDR1 and CDR2 are MDHEN and SYDVKM. The CDR3 is 14 amino acids. The CDR3 DNA is TGTGCCAGCAGTTTTTACAGGGTAGGGACTGAAGCTTTCTTT. Residues: CASSFYRVGTEAFF.

The rearrangement joins TRBV19 to TRBJ1-4; TRBD1 might be the D (6 bases). The CDR3 is 15 residues long. Germline values: CDR1 LNHDA, CDR2 SQIVND (reference sequence). Between the trimmed V and J ends, which lost 3 bases and 8 bases, there was a span of 16 bases. The CDR3 region is CASSIFRGDFEKLFF. CDR3 sequence (DNA): TGTGCCAGTAGTATTTTCAGGGGTGATTTCGAAAAACTGTTTTTT. Using reference TRBV19 and TRBJ1-4 for the parts outside the CDR3, the full variable domain is DGGITQSPKYLFRKEGQNVTLSCEQNLNHDAMYWYRQDPGQGLRLIYYSQIVNDFQKGDIAEGYSVSREKKESFPLTVTSAQKNPTAFYLCASSIFRGDFEKLFFGSGTQLSVL.

The chain is built from TRBV12-1 and TRBJ2-1; the table's D call, TRBD2, has no DNA check behind it. TRBV12-1 is a pseudogene locus. The CDR3 totals 17 residues. CDR3 DNA sequence: TGTGCCAGCAGCGCCCGGGCTAGAGGAGGTTCTCCAATTGAGCAGTTCTTC. This gives the protein CASSARARGGSPIEQFF.

The chain has TRBV7-9 and TRBJ2-1; 11 nucleotides line up with TRBD2. Germline V gene data show CDR1 as SEHNR and CDR2 as FQNEAQ (reference sequence). Trimming removed 5 bases from V and 3 bases from J; junction bases left unmatched: 6. This CDR3 region has 16 residues. CDR3 DNA: TGTGCCAGCAGCCAAGGGACTAGCGGCCTCTACAATGAGCAGTTCTTC. Its translation: CASSQGTSGLYNEQFF.

The V gene is TRBV9, the J gene TRBJ2-2; D gene unclear. This CDR3 is built from 14 residues. CDR1 is SGDLS and CDR2 is YYNGEE in the germline V gene. V lost 1 base, J lost 6 bases, and 10 bases lay in between. The CDR3 region has the DNA TGTGCCAGCAGCGTAAATTGGGCCTCCGGGGAGCTGTTTTTT. Translation: CASSVNWASGELFF.

This chain uses TRBV27 with TRBJ1-4, with D maybe TRBD1 (6 bases). CDR3 length equals 14 residues. The V and J ends lost 3 bases and 5 bases respectively, with 10 bases between them. In germline, CDR1 is MNHEY, CDR2 SMNVEV (reference sequence). The DNA for the CDR3 is TGTGCCAGCAGTTTCTGGGACAAAAATGAAAAACTGTTTTTT. Translation gives CASSFWDKNEKLFF. Supplemented by reference TRBV27 and TRBJ1-4, the full variable domain reads EAQVTQNPRYLITVTGKKLTVTCSQNMNHEYMSWYRQDPGLGLRQIYYSMNVEVTDKGDVPEGYKVSRKEKRNFPLILESPSPNQTSLYFCASSFWDKNEKLFFGSGTQLSVL.

V usage is TRBV5-1 and J usage is TRBJ1-4; TRBD1 agrees at 11 bases. Germline CDR1 reads SGHRS; CDR2 reads YFSETQ. There are 16 residues in the CDR3. V lost 3 bases, J lost 5 bases, and 6 bases stayed unmatched. The CDR3: CASSSWTGGRNEKLFF. Here the CDR3 DNA reads TGCGCCAGCAGCTCATGGACAGGGGGCCGGAATGAAAAACTGTTTTTT. Together with reference TRBV5-1 and TRBJ1-4, the CDR3 gives the full variable domain: KAGVTQTPRYLIKTRGQQVTLSCSPISGHRSVSWYQQTPGQGLQFLFEYFSETQRNKGNFPGRFSGRQFSNSRSEMNVSTLELGDSALYLCASSSWTGGRNEKLFFGSGTQLSVL.

CDR3 residues: CASSKPQGTPYEQYF. The CDR3 nucleotides read TGTGCCAGCAGCAAACCTCAGGGGACCCCCTACGAGCAGTACTTC. The chain joins TRBV11-2 to TRBJ2-7; TRBD1 is a possible D gene (6 bases). The CDR3 covers 15 residues. Germline values: CDR1 SGHAT, CDR2 FQNNGV. V lost 5 bases to trimming and J lost 2 bases, with 16 bases between them.

The genes are TRBV11-3 and TRBJ2-1; 9 bases fit TRBD2. The CDR3 is 14 residues long. After removal of 5 bases from V and 8 bases from J, the junction contained 7 bases not matched to a gene. CDR1 and CDR2 (germline): SGHNT, YENEEA. The CDR3 sequence: CASSGLAGVDEQFF. The CDR3 DNA reads TGTGCCAGCAGCGGCTTAGCGGGAGTGGATGAGCAGTTCTTC.